This T cell receptor (beta chain) was found in a study of blood T cell repertoires in COVID-19. How the authors handled the data: Estimation of nucleated cell counts relied on the amplification of reference gene primers. Clones were sequenced by immunoSEQ multiplex PCR, and TCRdb holds only the in-frame ones, with some missing. V, J and clone size derive from that table, while D and trimming were established from the DNA sequence. The table records roughly 60,000 clones, 75% to 90% of them present only once. This CDR3 is built from 16 residues. The germline gives CDR1 MNHEY, CDR2 SVGEGT. Deletions cut 8 bases from V and 2 bases from J, with 21 bases between.

Sequenced sample: peripheral blood. This TCR derives from a man aged 25-45 years with COVID-19, enrolled during active disease. This sequence joins TRBV6-2 or TRBV6-3 and TRBJ1-2, with D possibly TRBD1 on 5 matching bases. CDR3 sequence reads: CASCRQLQHPNYGYTF. The CDR3 DNA is TGTGCCAGCTGCCGACAGCTTCAACATCCGAACTATGGCTACACCTTC.